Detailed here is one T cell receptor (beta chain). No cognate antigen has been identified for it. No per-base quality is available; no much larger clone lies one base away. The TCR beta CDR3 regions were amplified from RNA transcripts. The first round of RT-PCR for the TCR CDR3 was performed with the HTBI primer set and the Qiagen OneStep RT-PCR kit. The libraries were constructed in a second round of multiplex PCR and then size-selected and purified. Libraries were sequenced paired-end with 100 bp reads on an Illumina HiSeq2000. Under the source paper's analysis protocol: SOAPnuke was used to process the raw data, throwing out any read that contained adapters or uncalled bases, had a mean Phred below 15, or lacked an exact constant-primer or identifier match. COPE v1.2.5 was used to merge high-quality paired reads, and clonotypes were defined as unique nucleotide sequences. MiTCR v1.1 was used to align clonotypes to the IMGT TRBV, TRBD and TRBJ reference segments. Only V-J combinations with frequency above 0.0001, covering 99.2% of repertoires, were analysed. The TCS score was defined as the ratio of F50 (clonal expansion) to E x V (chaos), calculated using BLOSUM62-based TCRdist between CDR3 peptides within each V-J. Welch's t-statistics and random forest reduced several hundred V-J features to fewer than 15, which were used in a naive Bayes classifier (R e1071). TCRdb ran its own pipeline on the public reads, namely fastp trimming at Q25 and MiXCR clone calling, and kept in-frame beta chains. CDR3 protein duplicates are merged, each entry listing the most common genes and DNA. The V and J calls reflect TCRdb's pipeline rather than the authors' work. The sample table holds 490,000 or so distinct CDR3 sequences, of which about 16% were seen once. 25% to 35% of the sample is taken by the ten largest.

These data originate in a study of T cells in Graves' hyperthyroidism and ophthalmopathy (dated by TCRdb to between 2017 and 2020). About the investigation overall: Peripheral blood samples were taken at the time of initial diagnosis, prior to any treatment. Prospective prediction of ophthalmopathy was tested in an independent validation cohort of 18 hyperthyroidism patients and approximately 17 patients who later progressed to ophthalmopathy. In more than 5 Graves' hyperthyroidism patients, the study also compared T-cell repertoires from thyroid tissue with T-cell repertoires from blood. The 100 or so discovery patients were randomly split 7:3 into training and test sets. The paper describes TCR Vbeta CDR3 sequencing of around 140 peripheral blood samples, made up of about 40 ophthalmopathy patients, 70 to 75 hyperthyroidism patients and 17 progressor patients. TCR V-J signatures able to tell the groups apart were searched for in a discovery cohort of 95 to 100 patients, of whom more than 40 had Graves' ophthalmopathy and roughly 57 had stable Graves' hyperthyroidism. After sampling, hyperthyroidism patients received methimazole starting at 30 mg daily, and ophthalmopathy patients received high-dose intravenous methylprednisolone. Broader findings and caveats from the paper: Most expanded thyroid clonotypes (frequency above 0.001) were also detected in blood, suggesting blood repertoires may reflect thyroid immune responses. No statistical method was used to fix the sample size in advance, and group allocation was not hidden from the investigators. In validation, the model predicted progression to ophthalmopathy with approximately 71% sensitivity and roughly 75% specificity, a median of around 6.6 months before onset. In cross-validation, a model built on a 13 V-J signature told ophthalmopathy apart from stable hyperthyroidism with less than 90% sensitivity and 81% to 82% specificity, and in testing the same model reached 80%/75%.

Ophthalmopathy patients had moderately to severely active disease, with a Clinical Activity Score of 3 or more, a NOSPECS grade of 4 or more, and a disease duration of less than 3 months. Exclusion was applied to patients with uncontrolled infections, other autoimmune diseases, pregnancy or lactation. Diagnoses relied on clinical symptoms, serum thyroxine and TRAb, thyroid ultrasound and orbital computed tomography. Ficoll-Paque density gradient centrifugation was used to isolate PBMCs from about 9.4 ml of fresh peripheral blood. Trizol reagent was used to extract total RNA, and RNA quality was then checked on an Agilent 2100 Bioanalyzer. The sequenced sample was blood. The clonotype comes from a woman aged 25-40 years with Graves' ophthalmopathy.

The CDR3 region: CASSWDRGRTYGYTF. DNA sequence: TGTGCCAGCAGCTGGGACAGGGGGCGCACATATGGCTACACCTTC. Recombination joined TRBV7-9 with TRBJ1-2; the central 12 bases match TRBD1. The germline V gene (reference sequence) gives CDR1 as SEHNR and CDR2 as FQNEAQ. The germline V and J ends show losses of 4 bases and 5 bases respectively, and no gene match explains 5 bases of the junction. The CDR3, cysteine through phenylalanine, is 15 amino acids long. Just the 45-base CDR3 DNA is kept, in frame starting at base 1. When the CDR3 is completed using the reference TRBV7-9 and TRBJ1-2 genes on either side, the full variable domain is DTGVSQNPRHKITKRGQNVTFRCDPISEHNRLYWYRQTLGQGPEFLTYFQNEAQLEKSRLLSDRFSAERPKGSFSTLEIQRTEQGDSAMYLCASSWDRGRTYGYTFGSGTRLTVV.